Reported below is one T cell receptor beta chain. Antigen unknown. The data derive from a study of T cell repertoires in cytomegalovirus infection. Study-level findings and limits: Pooled public TCR beta family frequency picked out CMV carriers with the relevant HLA.

TCRdb passed the reads through MiXCR, listing each CDR3 protein once. The table lists approximately 990,000 distinct CDR3 sequences, around 30% of them singletons. The sequence was collected from a human donor in good health (CMV status not recorded). Some clones in this sample may be carry-over from other donors' samples. Material: cultured CD8+ T cells from PBMCs, obtained from culture after CMV antigen stimulation.

The CDR3 spells CASSLGGLGRYNEQFF. The CDR3 DNA reads TGTGCCAGCAGCTTAGGTGGACTAGGGAGATACAATGAGCAGTTCTTC. J is TRBJ2-1 and V is TRBV13, with 7 bases aligning to TRBD2. Germline CDR1 and CDR2: PRHDT and FYEKMQ (reference sequence). Germline trimming cut 0 bases from V and 4 bases from J; bases unmatched to any gene: 6. CDR3 length: 16 residues.